This entry lists 27 T cell receptor beta chains sequenced from one sample in a study of CD4 T cell repertoires in COVID-19. The method was immunoSEQ multiplex PCR; TCRdb's version includes in-frame clones alone and lacks a portion of them. The sample records approximately 75,000 clones, around four fifths being singletons. Material: CD4+ T cells from peripheral blood, obtained after recovery from COVID-19. All receptors derive from a human donor who had COVID-19.

The V and J genes are TRBV7-9 and TRBJ2-5; TRBD2 agrees at 10 bases. Germline V gene sequence: CDR1 SEHNR, CDR2 FQNEAQ (reference sequence). Unmatched junction bases numbered 0, after V lost 2 bases and J lost 3 bases. The CDR3 covers 14 residues. CDR3 sequence: CASSLLAGEETQYF. The DNA of the CDR3 is TGTGCCAGCAGCTTACTAGCGGGAGAAGAGACCCAGTACTTC.

V and J are TRBV2 and TRBJ1-1; 9 nucleotides agree with TRBD1. Unmatched junction bases numbered 9, after V lost 7 bases and J lost 0 bases. This CDR3 has 16 amino acids. Germline V gene data show CDR1 as SNHLY and CDR2 as FYNNEI. The CDR3, as DNA: TGTGCCAGCACGAGGGGGGGGACAGGGATGAACACTGAAGCTTTCTTT. Protein sequence: CASTRGGTGMNTEAFF.

The V gene is TRBV7-6, the J gene TRBJ2-7, with D perhaps assigned TRBD1 or TRBD2 (5 bases each). Germline V gene data show CDR1 as SGHVS and CDR2 as FNYEAQ. The CDR3 consists of 17 residues. V lost 5 bases, J lost 5 bases, and 25 bases lay in between. The CDR3 region has the DNA TGTGCCAGCAGCCCTATGGGGCCAGGGACGGGACGCGACGAGCAGTACTTC. It codes for CASSPMGPGTGRDEQYF.

This clone was picked up one time. This chain joins TRBV9 and TRBJ2-7; 8 nucleotides match TRBD2. Losses at the gene ends were 3 bases for V and 2 bases for J; bases not matched to a gene: 10. Germline CDR1 reads SGDLS; CDR2 reads YYNGEE. CDR3 size: 16 residues. The CDR3 nucleotides read TGTGCCAGCAGCGCCCAGGGAACTAGCGGAACCTACGAGCAGTACTTC. Translating gives CASSAQGTSGTYEQYF.

V is TRBV11-2 and J is TRBJ2-6; D ambiguous. From germline, CDR1 is SGHAT and CDR2 FQNNGV. V shed 5 bases and J shed 0 bases, with 17 bases lying between them. This CDR3 comprises 18 residues. The CDR3: CASSRTSNPVSGANVLTF. The CDR3 DNA is TGTGCCAGCAGCCGCACATCTAACCCTGTCTCTGGGGCCAACGTCCTGACTTTC.

This clone has just one count. The V call is TRBV5-1, the J call TRBJ2-1, with D possibly TRBD1 on 5 matching bases. The CDR3 totals 15 residues. Germline CDR1 and CDR2: SGHRS and YFSETQ. Trimming took off 4 bases at V and 0 bases at J, with 11 bases between the two ends. The CDR3 is CASSKDTGSYNEQFF. The CDR3 DNA reads as TGCGCCAGCAGCAAGGACACTGGCTCCTACAATGAGCAGTTCTTC.

This rearrangement joins TRBV5-8 to TRBJ2-5; no firm D call. Trimming took off 5 bases at V and 4 bases at J, with 12 bases between the two ends. CDR1 SGHTS and CDR2 YDEGEE come from the germline V gene. There are 13 residues in the CDR3. For the CDR3, the DNA is TGTGCCAGCAGTCTAACTCCAAGAGAGACCCAGTACTTC. Residues: CASSLTPRETQYF.

The gene calls are TRBV9 and TRBJ2-6; no firm D call. V lost 3 bases, J lost 0 bases, and 7 bases lay in between. This CDR3 is built from 15 residues. Germline V lookup: CDR1 SGDLS, CDR2 YYNGEE. The CDR3 is CASSGRPSGANVLTF. The DNA for the CDR3 is TGTGCCAGCAGCGGCAGACCCTCTGGGGCCAACGTCCTGACTTTC.

This chain connects TRBV3-1 (or the pseudogene TRBV3-2) to TRBJ2-2; 8 nucleotides line up with TRBD2. Germline values: CDR1 LGHDT, CDR2 YNNKEL (reference sequence). The CDR3 has 15 residues. V gave up 6 bases and J gave up 6 bases; unmatched junction bases: 9. CDR3 amino acids: CASRSGTSGSGELFF. The CDR3 DNA reads TGTGCCAGCAGGAGTGGGACTAGTGGCTCCGGGGAGCTGTTTTTT.

The rearrangement uses TRBV5-8 and TRBJ2-2; TRBD2 aligns across 13 bases. V was clipped by 3 bases and J by 4 bases; unmatched bases: 3. Germline CDR1 SGHTS, CDR2 YDEGEE. CDR3 length: 16 residues. The CDR3 DNA sequence: TGTGCCAGCAGCTCCGGGACTAGCGGGACCACCGGGGAGCTGTTTTTT. It specifies CASSSGTSGTTGELFF.

This sequence joins TRBV6-5 and TRBJ1-5, with D tentatively TRBD1 (6 bases). Deletions cut 6 bases from V and 7 bases from J, with 16 bases between. The CDR3 contains 14 residues. CDR1 and CDR2 (germline): MNHEY, SVGAGI. CDR3 sequence (DNA): TGTGCCAGCAGAAACAGGGTTGGAGGCCAGCCCCAGCATTTT. It is translated as CASRNRVGGQPQHF.

This clone came up once. The chain joins TRBV7-6 to TRBJ1-4; no definite D call. CDR1 and CDR2 (germline): SGHVS, FNYEAQ. CDR3 length equals 14 residues. Trimming took off 0 bases at V and 5 bases at J, with 7 bases between the two ends. The CDR3 sequence is CASSLAGPNEKLFF. The CDR3 nucleotides read TGTGCCAGCAGCTTAGCGGGCCCAAATGAAAAACTGTTTTTT.

This CDR3 reads CASSLRTGGSVSDTQYF. For the CDR3, the DNA is TGTGCCAGCAGCTTAAGGACAGGGGGTTCTGTATCAGATACGCAGTATTTT. The chain recombines TRBV7-2 with TRBJ2-3, with TRBD1 matching 10 bases. Germline CDR1 is SGHTA and CDR2 is FQGNSA. CDR3 length: 17 residues. Trimming at V came to 2 bases and at J to 4 bases, leaving 9 bases not matched to a gene.

As regards this clone: This sample also contains other DNA sequences that code for the same CDR3. The chain uses TRBV29-1 and TRBJ1-1; no firm D call. From germline, CDR1 is SQVTM and CDR2 ANQGSEA. Trimming cost V 7 bases and J 5 bases, with 17 bases left between them. The CDR3 loop spans 13 amino acids. The CDR3 nucleotides read TGCAGCGGAGGGAGGACTCTGGGGACTGAAGCTTTCTTT. It encodes CSGGRTLGTEAFF.

This chain links TRBV27 with TRBJ2-5; D not certain. The length of the CDR3 is 14 residues. CDR1 is MNHEY, CDR2 SMNVEV, per germline (reference sequence). V lost 5 bases and J 4 bases, leaving 14 bases between the germline ends. The chain's CDR3 is CASSRSWAGETQYF. DNA of the CDR3: TGTGCCAGCAGTCGTAGTTGGGCAGGAGAGACCCAGTACTTC.

The chain couples TRBV29-1 to TRBJ2-2, with D possibly being TRBD1 (6 bases). The V and J ends lost 4 bases and 7 bases respectively, with 16 bases between them. The CDR3 totals 14 residues. Germline V gene data show CDR1 as SQVTM and CDR2 as ANQGSEA. This CDR3 is CSVAQGHGIGELFF. CDR3 in DNA: TGCAGCGTTGCCCAGGGGCATGGGATCGGGGAGCTGTTTTTT.

This clone has just one count. The rearrangement links TRBV9 to TRBJ1-5, with 7 nucleotides matching TRBD1. V lost 5 bases, J lost 4 bases, and 9 bases stayed unmatched. Germline V gives CDR1 SGDLS, CDR2 YYNGEE. The CDR3 contains 15 residues. The CDR3 spells CASSPGGTDNQPQHF. The CDR3, as DNA: TGTGCCAGCAGTCCAGGGGGGACAGATAATCAGCCCCAGCATTTT.

This rearrangement joins TRBV5-6 to TRBJ2-7; the match to TRBD1 covers 9 bases. In germline, CDR1 is SGHDT, CDR2 YYEEEE. CDR3 length equals 16 residues. The V gene end was trimmed by 3 bases and the J gene end by 3 bases; junction bases not matched to a gene: 10. The CDR3 DNA follows: TGTGCCAGCAGCTCCCCAAGGACAGGGGCGGTCTACGAGCAGTACTTC. This sequence encodes CASSSPRTGAVYEQYF.

The chain recombines TRBV30 with TRBJ2-1; the match to TRBD2 covers 10 bases. Germline lookup yields CDR1 GTSNPN and CDR2 SVGIG (reference sequence). The CDR3 is made up of 15 amino acids. V lost 3 bases, J lost 8 bases, and 10 bases stayed unmatched. CDR3: CAWSKGLAASDEQFF. CDR3 in DNA: TGTGCCTGGAGCAAAGGACTAGCGGCCTCGGATGAGCAGTTCTTC.

The chain has TRBV6-6 and TRBJ2-5, with D uncertain. The length of the CDR3 is 14 residues. Germline CDR1 MNHNY, CDR2 SVGAGI (reference sequence). V gave up 2 bases and J gave up 1 base, with 8 bases separating them. This CDR3 is CASSYPELQETQYF. Written as DNA, the CDR3 is TGTGCCAGCAGTTACCCGGAGCTCCAAGAGACCCAGTACTTC.

J is TRBJ2-3 and V is TRBV28; 10 nucleotides agree with TRBD1. The CDR3 is 15 amino acids. The trim removed 5 bases at V and 5 bases at J, leaving 7 bases unmatched. Per germline, CDR1 MDHEN and CDR2 SYDVKM. The CDR3 protein is CASSLPGQGIDTQYF. The CDR3 DNA reads TGTGCCAGCAGTCTCCCGGGACAGGGGATAGATACGCAGTATTTT. The variable domain in full, with the rest retrieved from reference TRBV28 and TRBJ2-3, is DVKVTQSSRYLVKRTGEKVFLECVQDMDHENMFWYRQDPGLGLRLIYFSYDVKMKEKGDIPEGYSVSREKKERFSLILESASTNQTSMYLCASSLPGQGIDTQYFGPGTRLTVL.

DNA for the CDR3: TGTGCCAGCAGTTACTCGAGGCCGGATAACTCCTACGAGCAGTACTTC. Its protein is CASSYSRPDNSYEQYF. V gene TRBV6-5 combines with J gene TRBJ2-7, with D unclear. V dropped 0 bases and J dropped 0 bases, with 12 bases sitting between them. The length of the CDR3 is 16 residues. Germline CDR1 MNHEY, CDR2 SVGAGI.

CDR3 in amino acids: CASSKGGKKANVLTF. CDR3 DNA: TGTGCCAGCAGCAAGGGGGGAAAAAAGGCCAACGTCCTGACTTTC. The chain has TRBV7-3 and TRBJ2-6, with D possibly being TRBD1 or TRBD2 (6 bases each). CDR3 size: 15 residues. The ends were cut back, 5 bases at V and 6 bases at J, with 14 bases in the middle. Looked up from germline, CDR1 is SGHTA and CDR2 is FQGTGA.

This chain joins TRBV6-2 or TRBV6-3 and TRBJ2-5; 11 bases fit TRBD1. The CDR3 has 19 amino acids. Trimming removed 2 bases from V and 2 bases from J; junction bases left unmatched: 13. Looked up from germline, CDR1 is MNHEY and CDR2 is SVGEGT. CDR3 coding DNA: TGTGCCAGCAGTTACGGTTGGGACAGGGGGAGTTCGGAACAAGAGACCCAGTACTTC. This codes for CASSYGWDRGSSEQETQYF.

The rearrangement uses TRBV18 and TRBJ2-5, with D possibly being TRBD1 (5 bases). CDR1 is KGHSH and CDR2 is LQKENI in the germline V gene. CDR3 length equals 13 residues. Trimming pared 6 bases from V and 2 bases from J, leaving 10 bases between. The CDR3 here is CASSRYRQETQYF. DNA of the CDR3: TGTGCCAGCTCCCGCTACAGGCAAGAGACCCAGTACTTC. Supplemented by reference TRBV18 and TRBJ2-5, the full variable domain reads NAGVMQNPRHLVRRRGQEARLRCSPMKGHSHVYWYRQLPEEGLKFMVYLQKENIIDESGMPKERFSAEFPKEGPSILRIQQVVRGDSAAYFCASSRYRQETQYFGPGTRLLVL.

V gene TRBV6-5 combines with J gene TRBJ1-5, with D tentatively TRBD1 (5 bases). The ends were cut back, 11 bases at V and 8 bases at J, with 22 bases in the middle. Germline V gives CDR1 MNHEY, CDR2 SVGAGI. The CDR3 loop spans 14 amino acids. Here the CDR3 reads CAARQSHREEPQHF. CDR3 in DNA: TGTGCCGCCCGACAGTCCCACCGGGAGGAGCCCCAGCATTTT.

This chain links TRBV18 with TRBJ2-1, with TRBD2 identical over 9 bases. This CDR3 is 16 amino acids long. The V and J ends lost 0 bases and 4 bases, in that order; junction bases with no gene match: 4. The V gene's germline CDR1 is KGHSH and CDR2 LQKENI. Here the CDR3 reads CASSPPAAGGYNEQFF. The CDR3 DNA sequence: TGTGCCAGCTCACCACCGGCAGCGGGAGGTTACAATGAGCAGTTCTTC.